This is a list of T cell receptor beta chains from one sample in a study of blood T cell repertoires in COVID-19. Repertoires were generated with immunoSEQ multiplex PCR, while TCRdb's copy carries only in-frame clones and drops some. The repertoire includes about 300,000 clones, about 88% of them detected once, and almost 1.5% sits in the top ten. Material for sequencing was peripheral blood. Source of these receptors: a human donor with COVID-19, enrolled during active disease. The donor label of this sample is uncertain. Each CDR3 is given with its conserved first and last residue. D genes are given only for firm matches. Expanded clones are given a class, and other clones once, few, many or no size at all.

d_call: NA; j_call: TRBJ2-7; clone_size: once; v_call: TRBV30; cdr3_aa: CAWSVPLGSYEQYF; cdr3_nt: TGTGCCTGGAGTGTACCCCTAGGCTCCTACGAGCAGTACTTC
d_call: NA; j_call: TRBJ2-1; clone_size: NA; v_call: TRBV6-2/TRBV6-3; cdr3_aa: CASSYSRVYNEQFF; cdr3_nt: TGTGCCAGCAGTTACTCGAGGGTTTACAATGAGCAGTTCTTC
d_call: NA; j_call: TRBJ1-5; clone_size: NA; v_call: TRBV19; cdr3_aa: CASSIWRGGNQPQHF; cdr3_nt: TGTGCCAGTAGTATCTGGAGGGGTGGCAATCAGCCCCAGCATTTT
d_call: TRBD1; j_call: TRBJ2-2; clone_size: many; v_call: TRBV6-5; cdr3_aa: CASSWTGVGTGELFF; cdr3_nt: TGTGCCAGCAGTTGGACAGGGGTCGGGACCGGGGAGCTGTTTTTT
d_call: NA; j_call: TRBJ1-2; clone_size: NA; v_call: TRBV12-1; cdr3_aa: CASSQSRRDNIYGYTF; cdr3_nt: TGTGCCAGCAGCCAATCGCGCCGGGACAACATCTATGGCTACACCTTC
d_call: TRBD1; j_call: TRBJ2-4; clone_size: NA; v_call: TRBV27; cdr3_aa: CASSLQGAAVSIQYF; cdr3_nt: TGTGCCAGCAGTTTACAGGGGGCGGCGGTTTCCATTCAGTACTTC
d_call: NA; j_call: TRBJ2-1; clone_size: NA; v_call: TRBV5-1; cdr3_aa: CASSATASNNEQFF; cdr3_nt: TGCGCCAGCAGCGCTACAGCTAGCAACAATGAGCAGTTCTTC
d_call: TRBD1; j_call: TRBJ1-6; clone_size: NA; v_call: TRBV30; cdr3_aa: CAWSPGTGQDSPLHF; cdr3_nt: TGTGCCTGGAGCCCCGGGACAGGGCAAGATTCACCCCTCCACTTT
d_call: NA; j_call: TRBJ1-4; clone_size: once; v_call: TRBV12-3/TRBV12-4; cdr3_aa: CASSLREKLFF; cdr3_nt: TGTGCCAGCAGTTTACGTGAAAAACTGTTTTTT
d_call: TRBD1; j_call: TRBJ2-1; clone_size: NA; v_call: TRBV6-5; cdr3_aa: CASCSQGAESHEQFF; cdr3_nt: TGTGCCAGCTGCTCACAGGGGGCCGAATCCCATGAGCAGTTCTTC
d_call: NA; j_call: TRBJ1-4; clone_size: once; v_call: TRBV5-8; cdr3_aa: CASSLGQAHEKLFF; cdr3_nt: TGTGCCAGCAGCTTGGGACAGGCCCATGAAAAACTGTTTTTT
d_call: TRBD2; j_call: TRBJ2-5; clone_size: once; v_call: TRBV9; cdr3_aa: CASSAAGLAGVETQYF; cdr3_nt: TGTGCCAGCAGCGCGGCGGGGCTAGCGGGAGTAGAGACCCAGTACTTC
d_call: NA; j_call: TRBJ1-1; clone_size: NA; v_call: TRBV4-3; cdr3_aa: CASSQVTGNTEAFF; cdr3_nt: TGCGCCAGCAGCCAAGTAACAGGGAACACTGAAGCTTTCTTT
d_call: NA; j_call: TRBJ1-5; clone_size: NA; v_call: TRBV6-5; cdr3_aa: CASTPRPGRRQPQHF; cdr3_nt: TGTGCCAGCACCCCCAGGCCCGGGAGGAGGCAGCCCCAGCATTTT
d_call: NA; j_call: TRBJ1-1; clone_size: NA; v_call: TRBV12-3/TRBV12-4; cdr3_aa: CASGLTGTEAFF; cdr3_nt: TGTGCCAGCGGTCTAACGGGGACTGAAGCTTTCTTT
d_call: NA; j_call: TRBJ2-7; clone_size: NA; v_call: TRBV28; cdr3_aa: CASRRGQTSSYEQYF; cdr3_nt: TGTGCCAGCAGAAGAGGACAGACGAGCTCCTACGAGCAGTACTTC
d_call: NA; j_call: TRBJ1-1; clone_size: NA; v_call: TRBV30; cdr3_aa: CAWSPTAYTEAFF; cdr3_nt: TGTGCCTGGAGTCCGACAGCCTACACTGAAGCTTTCTTT
d_call: NA; j_call: TRBJ2-1; clone_size: few; v_call: TRBV3-1/TRBV3-2; cdr3_aa: CASSQESRTLQFF; cdr3_nt: TGTGCCAGCAGCCAAGAATCTCGGACATTGCAGTTCTTC
d_call: TRBD1; j_call: TRBJ2-7; clone_size: NA; v_call: TRBV6-2/TRBV6-3; cdr3_aa: CASSLDRDEQYF; cdr3_nt: TGTGCCAGCAGCCTCGACAGGGACGAGCAGTACTTC
d_call: NA; j_call: TRBJ1-1; clone_size: NA; v_call: TRBV28; cdr3_aa: CASNQEGLLRVMAEAFF; cdr3_nt: TGTGCCAGTAACCAAGAGGGACTTCTCAGGGTTATGGCTGAAGCTTTCTTT
d_call: NA; j_call: TRBJ1-6; clone_size: NA; v_call: TRBV21-1; cdr3_aa: CASLTRPGLFRDSPLHF; cdr3_nt: TGTGCCAGCCTTACCCGGCCTGGCTTGTTCAGGGATTCACCCCTCCACTTT
d_call: NA; j_call: TRBJ2-2; clone_size: NA; v_call: TRBV7-3; cdr3_aa: CASSLNGNTGELFF; cdr3_nt: TGTGCCAGCAGCTTAAACGGGAACACCGGGGAGCTGTTTTTT
d_call: NA; j_call: TRBJ2-3; clone_size: NA; v_call: TRBV6-1; cdr3_aa: CASSDWGGSTDTQYF; cdr3_nt: TGTGCCAGCAGTGATTGGGGCGGCAGCACAGATACGCAGTATTTT
d_call: NA; j_call: TRBJ1-6; clone_size: NA; v_call: TRBV11-2; cdr3_aa: CASSLSGDSPLHF; cdr3_nt: TGTGCCAGCAGCTTATCGGGGGATTCACCCCTCCACTTT
d_call: NA; j_call: TRBJ2-3; clone_size: NA; v_call: TRBV5-6; cdr3_aa: CASSLVTITDTQYF; cdr3_nt: TGTGCCAGCAGCTTGGTGACAATTACAGATACGCAGTATTTT
d_call: NA; j_call: TRBJ1-5; clone_size: once; v_call: TRBV19; cdr3_aa: CASSAHRAGDQPQHF; cdr3_nt: TGTGCCAGTAGTGCCCACAGGGCCGGCGATCAGCCCCAGCATTTT
d_call: TRBD1; j_call: TRBJ2-1; clone_size: few; v_call: TRBV28; cdr3_aa: CASSPRQGIRLGNEQFF; cdr3_nt: TGTGCCAGCAGTCCCCGACAGGGAATAAGACTTGGCAATGAGCAGTTCTTC
d_call: TRBD2; j_call: TRBJ2-7; clone_size: once; v_call: TRBV20-1; cdr3_aa: CSASDTSGRRGRTEQYF; cdr3_nt: TGCAGTGCTAGTGATACTAGCGGGAGGCGGGGCCGTACCGAGCAGTACTTC
d_call: NA; j_call: TRBJ1-1; clone_size: NA; v_call: TRBV6-6; cdr3_aa: CASSWAGPDTEAFF; cdr3_nt: TGTGCCAGCAGTTGGGCAGGGCCAGACACTGAAGCTTTCTTT
d_call: TRBD2; j_call: TRBJ2-5; clone_size: once; v_call: TRBV5-6; cdr3_aa: CASSLSGEETQYF; cdr3_nt: TGTGCCAGCAGCTTGAGCGGGGAGGAGACCCAGTACTTC
d_call: TRBD1; j_call: TRBJ1-4; clone_size: NA; v_call: TRBV6-6; cdr3_aa: CASSLDRGTNEKLFF; cdr3_nt: TGTGCCAGCAGTTTGGACAGGGGGACTAATGAAAAACTGTTTTTT
d_call: TRBD2; j_call: TRBJ2-7; clone_size: few; v_call: TRBV5-1; cdr3_aa: CASSPQLAETYEQYF; cdr3_nt: TGCGCCAGCAGCCCGCAACTAGCGGAAACCTACGAGCAGTACTTC
d_call: TRBD2; j_call: TRBJ2-3; clone_size: NA; v_call: TRBV24-1; cdr3_aa: CATSDSSGSTDTQYF; cdr3_nt: TGTGCCACCAGTGATTCTAGCGGGAGCACAGATACGCAGTATTTT
d_call: NA; j_call: TRBJ2-4; clone_size: NA; v_call: TRBV11-2; cdr3_aa: CASSSPQGINIQYF; cdr3_nt: TGTGCCAGCAGCTCGCCCCAGGGAATAAACATTCAGTACTTC
d_call: NA; j_call: TRBJ2-6; clone_size: once; v_call: TRBV18; cdr3_aa: CASSPRAAGAGANVLTF; cdr3_nt: TGTGCCAGCTCACCACGGGCAGCCGGGGCTGGGGCCAACGTCCTGACTTTC
d_call: TRBD1; j_call: TRBJ2-7; clone_size: NA; v_call: TRBV28; cdr3_aa: CASSSPGQGYDEQYF; cdr3_nt: TGTGCCAGCAGTTCGCCGGGACAGGGATACGACGAGCAGTACTTC
d_call: TRBD2; j_call: TRBJ2-3; clone_size: NA; v_call: TRBV4-1; cdr3_aa: CASSLTTSGSSDTQYF; cdr3_nt: TGCGCCAGCAGCCTTACCACTAGCGGGAGTTCAGATACGCAGTATTTT
d_call: TRBD2; j_call: TRBJ2-3; clone_size: NA; v_call: TRBV19; cdr3_aa: CASSITSGSTDTQYF; cdr3_nt: TGTGCCAGTAGTATTACTAGCGGGAGCACAGATACGCAGTATTTT
d_call: NA; j_call: TRBJ2-2; clone_size: NA; v_call: TRBV5-1; cdr3_aa: CASSPGINTGELFF; cdr3_nt: TGCGCCAGCAGCCCGGGAATAAACACCGGGGAGCTGTTTTTT
d_call: TRBD2; j_call: TRBJ2-3; clone_size: NA; v_call: TRBV7-3; cdr3_aa: CASSPGLAGSTDTQYF; cdr3_nt: TGTGCCAGCAGCCCGGGTCTAGCGGGAAGCACAGATACGCAGTATTTT
d_call: NA; j_call: TRBJ2-7; clone_size: NA; v_call: TRBV7-8; cdr3_aa: CASSPLTPYEQYF; cdr3_nt: TGTGCCAGCAGCCCCTTGACTCCTTACGAGCAGTACTTC
d_call: NA; j_call: TRBJ1-1; clone_size: NA; v_call: TRBV20-1; cdr3_aa: CSVGGDTEAFF; cdr3_nt: TGCAGTGTCGGGGGGGACACTGAAGCTTTCTTT
d_call: NA; j_call: TRBJ2-5; clone_size: NA; v_call: TRBV1; cdr3_aa: CTSLGHQQETQYF; cdr3_nt: TGCACCAGCCTGGGACACCAGCAAGAGACCCAGTACTTC
d_call: NA; j_call: TRBJ1-5; clone_size: NA; v_call: TRBV30; cdr3_aa: CAWSVTGGYVQPQHF; cdr3_nt: TGTGCCTGGAGTGTTACCGGGGGGTATGTTCAGCCCCAGCATTTT
d_call: TRBD2; j_call: TRBJ2-5; clone_size: NA; v_call: TRBV7-9; cdr3_aa: CASSLSPSGSEGVGETQYF; cdr3_nt: TGTGCCAGCAGCTTATCTCCTAGCGGGAGCGAAGGGGTTGGGGAGACCCAGTACTTC
d_call: NA; j_call: TRBJ2-3; clone_size: once; v_call: TRBV11-2; cdr3_aa: CASSLGGGADTQYF; cdr3_nt: TGTGCCAGCAGCTTAGGTGGCGGGGCAGATACGCAGTATTTT
d_call: NA; j_call: TRBJ2-3; clone_size: NA; v_call: TRBV3-1/TRBV3-2; cdr3_aa: CASSQEGLEASTDTQYF; cdr3_nt: TGTGCCAGCAGCCAAGAAGGACTGGAGGCTAGCACAGATACGCAGTATTTT
d_call: TRBD1; j_call: TRBJ1-1; clone_size: NA; v_call: TRBV6-6; cdr3_aa: CASTDREDPNTEAFF; cdr3_nt: TGTGCCAGCACCGACAGGGAGGACCCGAACACTGAAGCTTTCTTT
d_call: TRBD2; j_call: TRBJ2-1; clone_size: NA; v_call: TRBV27; cdr3_aa: CASRVAGGAEQFF; cdr3_nt: TGTGCCAGCAGGGTAGCGGGAGGGGCTGAGCAGTTCTTC
d_call: TRBD1; j_call: TRBJ2-1; clone_size: NA; v_call: TRBV7-9; cdr3_aa: CASSLVSFAGQGNYNEQFF; cdr3_nt: TGTGCCAGCAGCTTAGTCTCATTTGCGGGACAGGGAAACTACAATGAGCAGTTCTTC
d_call: TRBD1; j_call: TRBJ1-1; clone_size: NA; v_call: TRBV28; cdr3_aa: CASSITGGAAEAFF; cdr3_nt: TGTGCCAGCAGTATAACAGGGGGGGCCGCTGAAGCTTTCTTT
d_call: TRBD2; j_call: TRBJ2-5; clone_size: NA; v_call: TRBV11-2; cdr3_aa: CASSSGLADYQETQYF; cdr3_nt: TGTGCCAGCAGCTCCGGACTAGCAGACTACCAAGAGACCCAGTACTTC
d_call: TRBD2; j_call: TRBJ2-2; clone_size: once; v_call: TRBV12-5; cdr3_aa: CASGLRLAGMTGELFF; cdr3_nt: TGTGCTAGTGGTCTGAGACTAGCGGGAATGACCGGGGAGCTGTTTTTT
d_call: NA; j_call: TRBJ2-1; clone_size: NA; v_call: TRBV6-6; cdr3_aa: CASIRESPNEQFF; cdr3_nt: TGTGCCAGCATCCGGGAGAGCCCCAATGAGCAGTTCTTC
d_call: NA; j_call: TRBJ2-7; clone_size: NA; v_call: TRBV24-1; cdr3_aa: CATQSRVSKEQYF; cdr3_nt: TGTGCCACCCAAAGCCGGGTCTCAAAGGAGCAGTACTTC
d_call: NA; j_call: TRBJ2-5; clone_size: once; v_call: TRBV27; cdr3_aa: CASSWDWAGETQYF; cdr3_nt: TGTGCCAGCAGTTGGGACTGGGCGGGGGAGACCCAGTACTTC
d_call: TRBD2; j_call: TRBJ2-7; clone_size: NA; v_call: TRBV29-1; cdr3_aa: CSASLAGVSEQYF; cdr3_nt: TGCAGCGCCTCACTAGCGGGAGTCTCCGAGCAGTACTTC
d_call: NA; j_call: TRBJ2-4; clone_size: NA; v_call: TRBV7-7; cdr3_aa: CASSPSVGDIQYF; cdr3_nt: TGTGCTAGCAGCCCATCGGTGGGAGACATTCAGTACTTC
d_call: TRBD1; j_call: TRBJ2-7; clone_size: NA; v_call: TRBV5-1; cdr3_aa: CASSLDRGPYEQYF; cdr3_nt: TGCGCCAGCAGCTTGGACAGGGGCCCATACGAGCAGTACTTC